Below are 22 T cell receptor beta chains sequenced from a single sample in a study of blood T cells in healthy people across ages. Primed by a sample-barcoded 5' primer and a J-beta primer mix, a second PCR proceeded for roughly 6 to 12 cycles. TCRdb independently ran MiXCR on the 5' RACE reads; one entry per CDR3 protein. The sample yields around 800,000 distinct CDR3 sequences, about half seen once. Sequencing input: blood. Source of these receptors: a man aged 80 or over in good health.

In its sample, this clonotype was seen a few times. The chain links TRBV11-1 to TRBJ2-7; 9 bases are shared with TRBD1. From germline, CDR1 is SGHAT and CDR2 FQDESV (reference sequence). This CDR3 is 15 amino acids long. Trimming removed 5 bases from V and 3 bases from J; junction bases left unmatched: 8. The CDR3 spells CASSIDGQGIYEQYF. The DNA of the CDR3 is TGTGCCAGCAGCATAGATGGACAGGGGATCTACGAGCAGTACTTC.

The chain carries TRBV30 and TRBJ2-7; D possibly matches TRBD1 or TRBD2 (5 bases each). V was pared by 1 base and J by 6 bases, with 16 bases between. CDR3 length: 14 amino acids. Germline loops: CDR1 GTSNPN, CDR2 SVGIG (reference sequence). The CDR3 spells CAWSAEAAGGEQYF. The DNA for the CDR3 is TGTGCCTGGAGTGCCGAAGCCGCTGGGGGCGAGCAGTACTTC.

The chain recombines TRBV2 with TRBJ2-1; the D is unclear. Looked up from germline, CDR1 is SNHLY and CDR2 is FYNNEI. Trimming cost V 3 bases and J 5 bases, with 14 bases left between them. The CDR3 length is 15 residues. The CDR3 DNA is TGTGCCAGCAGTGAGTCAAAGCCCTTCCACAATGAGCAGTTCTTC. This translates into CASSESKPFHNEQFF.

This clonotype was counted at least ten times. V gene TRBV4-2 combines with J gene TRBJ2-1; D gene unclear. Germline lookup yields CDR1 LGHNA and CDR2 YNFKEQ. CDR3 size: 15 residues. V shed 1 base and J shed 4 bases, with 11 bases lying between them. The CDR3 DNA reads TGTGCCAGCAGCCAAGGGCTCTCCCCGTACAATGAGCAGTTCTTC. Translating gives CASSQGLSPYNEQFF.

Here the CDR3 DNA reads TGTGCCAGCAGCTTAGATTCTAGCGGGTCCTACAATGAGCAGTTCTTC. Protein product: CASSLDSSGSYNEQFF. The J gene is TRBJ2-1, the V gene TRBV7-9, with TRBD2 matching over 8 bases. The CDR3 runs to 16 residues. V shed 1 base, J shed 1 base, and the junction held 3 bases outside the gene matches. CDR1 and CDR2 from the germline V gene are SEHNR and FQNEAQ (reference sequence).

The table lists this clonotype with many counts. The chain couples TRBV29-1 to TRBJ2-1, with D uncertain. This CDR3 is built from 14 residues. CDR1 is SQVTM and CDR2 is ANQGSEA in the germline V gene. V gave up 4 bases and J gave up 3 bases, with 13 bases separating them. The CDR3 DNA follows: TGCAGCGTTGTAACAGCAGAGTACTACAATGAGCAGTTCTTC. This sequence encodes CSVVTAEYYNEQFF.

This chain links TRBV13 with TRBJ2-1; the match to TRBD2 covers 9 bases. The CDR3 sequence is 15 residues long. Unmatched junction bases numbered 6, after V lost 5 bases and J lost 4 bases. Germline lookup yields CDR1 PRHDT and CDR2 FYEKMQ (reference sequence). The CDR3 loop reads CASSDSGRVYNEQFF. The CDR3, as DNA: TGTGCCAGCAGCGATAGCGGGAGAGTGTACAATGAGCAGTTCTTC.

A few counts support this clonotype. A much larger clone lies a single base off, so this may be a read error. The CDR3 here is CASSQELTGYSYNEQYF. DNA for the CDR3: TGCGCCAGCAGCCAAGAATTAACCGGGTACTCCTACAATGAGCAGTACTTC. The chain employs TRBV4-1 and TRBJ2-1; D uncertain. The last part of the DNA fits TRBJ2-7 better; the J call may be wrong. This CDR3 has 17 amino acids. Germline CDR1 reads MGHRA; CDR2 reads YSYEKL.

With regard to this clonotype: The junction departs from the called germline gene at one end, perhaps through a read error. J is TRBJ2-1 and V is TRBV28; a weak D match, TRBD2 (7 bases). The CDR3 is 15 residues long. Germline V CDR1 and CDR2: MDHEN, SYDVKM. The CDR3 DNA follows: TGTGCCAGCTGTTTAGGGCAGGGGCGGGGGAATGAGCAGTTCTTC. Translated: CASCLGQGRGNEQFF.

The rearrangement joins TRBV10-3 to TRBJ2-7, with D perhaps matching TRBD2 (5 bases). Per germline, CDR1 ENHRY and CDR2 SYGVKD. Trimming pared 4 bases from V and 5 bases from J, leaving 9 bases between. This CDR3 region has 12 residues. This CDR3 reads CAISGVRDEQYF. The CDR3 nucleotides are TGTGCCATCAGTGGGGTGAGGGACGAGCAGTACTTC.

This clonotype turned up a few times. With a much larger clone just one base away, this may be a read error. V and J are TRBV9 and TRBJ2-5; 8 positions agree with TRBD2. The CDR3 totals 16 residues. V was clipped by 4 bases and J by 4 bases; unmatched bases: 12. The germline gives CDR1 SGDLS, CDR2 YYNGEE. In nucleotides, the CDR3 is TGTGCCAGCAGCCCCCGGACTAGCAATGGTGGAGAGACCCAGTACTTC. Its protein is CASSPRTSNGGETQYF.

This clonotype showed up just a few times. The chain is built from TRBV2 and TRBJ1-2, with D hard to call. CDR1 is SNHLY and CDR2 is FYNNEI in the germline V gene. The CDR3 spans 13 residues. Trimming cost V 5 bases and J 0 bases, with 7 bases left between them. CDR3 loop: CASSTAANYGYTF. The DNA for the CDR3 is TGTGCCAGCAGTACAGCCGCTAACTATGGCTACACCTTC. Full variable domain (outside the CDR3, taken from reference TRBV2 and TRBJ1-2): EPEVTQTPSHQVTQMGQEVILRCVPISNHLYFYWYRQILGQKVEFLVSFYNNEISEKSEIFDDQFSVERPDGSNFTLKIRSTKLEDSAMYFCASSTAANYGYTFGSGTRLTVV.

The chain uses TRBV29-1 and TRBJ2-7; D remains unclear. From germline, CDR1 is SQVTM and CDR2 ANQGSEA. The CDR3 totals 15 residues. V gave up 7 bases and J gave up 0 bases, with 19 bases separating them. CDR3 residues: CSGRNNRSTSYEQYF. The CDR3 DNA is TGCAGCGGGCGGAATAACCGATCGACCTCCTACGAGCAGTACTTC.

About this clonotype: Germline and junction disagree at one end, which may indicate a read error. The V gene is TRBV5-5, the J gene TRBJ2-7; D is ambiguous. The CDR3 totals 11 residues. Germline V gene data show CDR1 as SGHKS and CDR2 as YYEKEE (reference sequence). As DNA, the CDR3 is TGTGCCGGCAGCGACTTCTACGAGCAGTACTTC. Residues: CAGSDFYEQYF.

The chain is built from TRBV7-2 and TRBJ2-1; D unclear. Per the germline V gene, CDR1 is SGHTA and CDR2 is FQGNSA. The V and J ends lost 1 base and 10 bases respectively, with 8 bases between them. CDR3 length equals 12 residues. The DNA of the CDR3 is TGTGCCAGCAGCTTAGTAGATTACGAGCAGTTCTTC. This gives the protein CASSLVDYEQFF.

The genes are TRBV20-1 and TRBJ2-5; TRBD2 matches at 8 bases. The CDR3 length is 16 residues. Trimming removed 4 bases from V and 1 base from J; junction bases left unmatched: 11. Per germline, CDR1 DFQATT and CDR2 SNEGSKA (reference sequence). This CDR3 is CSAILFAGGLQETQYF. The CDR3 nucleotides read TGCAGTGCTATACTCTTCGCGGGAGGTCTCCAAGAGACCCAGTACTTC.

This sequence joins TRBV20-1 and TRBJ2-1; 8 nucleotides line up with TRBD2. The V gene end was trimmed by 4 bases and the J gene end by 0 bases; junction bases not matched to a gene: 2. The CDR3 runs to 14 residues. In germline, CDR1 is DFQATT, CDR2 SNEGSKA (reference sequence). In DNA, the CDR3 is TGCAGTGCTATGAGCGGGAGCTCCTACAATGAGCAGTTCTTC. Amino acid sequence: CSAMSGSSYNEQFF.

The genes are TRBV25-1 and TRBJ1-2; 12 bases fit TRBD1. The ends lost 4 bases at V and 6 bases at J; junction bases unmatched: 6. Germline V gives CDR1 MGHDK, CDR2 SYGVNS. The CDR3 length is 15 residues. The DNA for the CDR3 is TGTGCCAGCAGTGCCCCCGGGACAGGGGGCAATGGCTACACCTTC. Its translation: CASSAPGTGGNGYTF.

The chain joins TRBV7-2 to TRBJ2-7; 10 bases map to TRBD2. This CDR3 has 20 amino acids. V was clipped by 2 bases and J by 7 bases; unmatched bases: 23. CDR1 is SGHTA, CDR2 FQGNSA, per germline. Here the CDR3 reads CASSLLPPGLATNPYNEQYF. In nucleotides, the CDR3 is TGTGCCAGCAGCTTACTTCCCCCGGGACTAGCGACAAACCCCTACAATGAGCAGTACTTC.

The table lists this clonotype with a few counts. The rearrangement links TRBV4-3 to TRBJ2-1; 9 positions match TRBD1. With V trimmed by 0 bases and J by 7 bases, 4 bases remained unmatched. The CDR3 has 15 residues. The germline CDR1 and CDR2 sequences are LGHNA and YSLEER. For the CDR3, the DNA is TGCGCCAGCAGCCAAGAAGGGGACAGGGTTAATGAGCAGTTCTTC. This codes for CASSQEGDRVNEQFF.

This clonotype has just a few counts. The chain joins TRBV7-3 to TRBJ2-1; D possibly uses TRBD1 or TRBD2 (5 bases each). From germline, CDR1 is SGHTA and CDR2 FQGTGA. V lost 8 bases, J lost 6 bases, and 8 bases lay in between. The length of the CDR3 is 11 residues. CDR3 sequence reads: CASGGLNEQFF. The CDR3 DNA is TGTGCCAGCGGGGGTCTCAATGAGCAGTTCTTC.

The chain employs TRBV20-1 and TRBJ2-1; either TRBD1 or TRBD2 may fit D (5 bases each). This CDR3 is built from 17 residues. Trimming removed 3 bases at V and 7 bases at J, with 25 bases between. CDR1 is DFQATT and CDR2 is SNEGSKA in the germline V gene (reference sequence). The CDR3 DNA sequence: TGCAGTGCTAGGGAACCTCCGGGACCCTACTTGGTGAATGAGCAGTTCTTC. It codes for CSAREPPGPYLVNEQFF.